Listed below are T cell receptor beta chains from one sample, sequenced in a study of blood T cells in healthy people across ages. TCRdb reanalysed the 5' RACE reads using MiXCR and keeps one entry per CDR3 protein. Of roughly 1.6 million distinct CDR3 sequences listed, roughly 32% are singletons. Sequencing input: blood. Receptors were obtained from a young woman in good health. Each CDR3 is given with its conserved first and last residue. Only part of the rows carry a size: once, few, many, or a class if the clone is expanded.

cdr3_length: 16; clone_size: .; v_call: TRBV4-1; cdr3_aa: CASSQAERGPNSPLHF
cdr3_length: 15; clone_size: once; v_call: TRBV2; cdr3_aa: CASSETTQTSYEQYF
cdr3_length: 15; clone_size: .; v_call: TRBV2; cdr3_aa: CASSEEKAPAYEQYF
cdr3_length: 13; clone_size: many; v_call: TRBV5-1; cdr3_aa: CASSADRAGEQYF
cdr3_length: 15; clone_size: many; v_call: TRBV20-1; cdr3_aa: CSAAPRGPYDYGYTF
cdr3_length: 12; clone_size: few; v_call: TRBV6-6; cdr3_aa: CASGSQVQTQYF
cdr3_length: 15; clone_size: .; v_call: TRBV20-1; cdr3_aa: CSARDPLQVYQPQHF
cdr3_length: 15; clone_size: many; v_call: TRBV27; cdr3_aa: CASSPGTSGKNEQFF
cdr3_length: 15; clone_size: few; v_call: TRBV4-1; cdr3_aa: CASSQSAGGNNEQFF
cdr3_length: 15; clone_size: few; v_call: TRBV5-6; cdr3_aa: CASSLSRVRSYGYTF
cdr3_length: 12; clone_size: .; v_call: TRBV12-3/TRBV12-4; cdr3_aa: CASSRASTEAFF
cdr3_length: 15; clone_size: .; v_call: TRBV7-3; cdr3_aa: CASSLAGTVTSPLHF
cdr3_length: 15; clone_size: .; v_call: TRBV6-2/TRBV6-3; cdr3_aa: CASNPESRAAYEQYF
cdr3_length: 12; clone_size: .; v_call: TRBV18; cdr3_aa: CASSPAVGELFF
cdr3_length: 14; clone_size: many; v_call: TRBV20-1; cdr3_aa: CSARYPRSTDTQYF
cdr3_length: 14; clone_size: few; v_call: TRBV4-1; cdr3_aa: CASRETENRYEQYF
cdr3_length: 16; clone_size: .; v_call: TRBV20-1; cdr3_aa: CSAVKPGQGAIYEQYF
cdr3_length: 14; clone_size: few; v_call: TRBV20-1; cdr3_aa: CSAQLSYSNYGYTF
cdr3_length: 17; clone_size: .; v_call: TRBV6-5; cdr3_aa: CASSSRDRGPYQETQYF
cdr3_length: 15; clone_size: .; v_call: TRBV9; cdr3_aa: CASSVASGTLYEQYF
cdr3_length: 15; clone_size: few; v_call: TRBV7-2; cdr3_aa: CASSWRDSATDTQYF
cdr3_length: 14; clone_size: few; v_call: TRBV6-1; cdr3_aa: CASSENRGGQPQHF
cdr3_length: 10; clone_size: .; v_call: TRBV20-1; cdr3_aa: CSATLYEQYF
cdr3_length: 13; clone_size: few; v_call: TRBV7-9; cdr3_aa: CASRDRPLGAQYF
cdr3_length: 19; clone_size: .; v_call: TRBV6-2/TRBV6-3; cdr3_aa: CASSYRRITSGERQETQYF
cdr3_length: 15; clone_size: .; v_call: TRBV5-6; cdr3_aa: CASSSRQAPYNERFF
cdr3_length: 15; clone_size: few; v_call: TRBV7-8; cdr3_aa: CASSLGLATQETQYF
cdr3_length: 17; clone_size: few; v_call: TRBV6-1; cdr3_aa: CASSGFHPTGLVYEQYF
cdr3_length: 15; clone_size: few; v_call: TRBV28; cdr3_aa: CASSLEPSGKNIQYF
cdr3_length: 14; clone_size: .; v_call: TRBV5-1; cdr3_aa: CASTSQADQETQYF
cdr3_length: 15; clone_size: .; v_call: TRBV20-1; cdr3_aa: CSANDAGISNYGYTF
cdr3_length: 12; clone_size: .; v_call: TRBV6-1; cdr3_aa: CASIRGRETQYF
cdr3_length: 13; clone_size: few; v_call: TRBV5-5; cdr3_aa: CASSFSDNYGYTF
cdr3_length: 12; clone_size: .; v_call: TRBV7-9; cdr3_aa: CANSDSVNEQFF
cdr3_length: 13; clone_size: few; v_call: TRBV15; cdr3_aa: CATSSPWGPEQYF
cdr3_length: 15; clone_size: .; v_call: TRBV5-1; cdr3_aa: CASSLGRGSFYEQYF
cdr3_length: 16; clone_size: .; v_call: TRBV7-9; cdr3_aa: CASSQSSAGIYNGQFF
cdr3_length: 15; clone_size: few; v_call: TRBV5-1; cdr3_aa: CASSLTGQVSYEQYF
cdr3_length: 16; clone_size: few; v_call: TRBV7-3; cdr3_aa: CASSAKTLAGGETQYF
cdr3_length: 14; clone_size: many; v_call: TRBV2; cdr3_aa: CAREGSGVNNEQFF
cdr3_length: 16; clone_size: once; v_call: TRBV5-6; cdr3_aa: CASSLFTSGSFVTQYF
cdr3_length: 14; clone_size: .; v_call: TRBV12-3/TRBV12-4; cdr3_aa: CASTNWDRVYEQYF